The 4 T cell receptor beta chains given below trace back to one sample, sequenced in a study of Graves' ophthalmopathy and Graves' hyperthyroidism. Amplified material comprised TCR beta CDR3 regions derived from RNA transcripts. HTBI primers primed a first-round RT-PCR, and a second-round multiplex PCR followed. TCRdb analysed the multiplex PCR reads with MiXCR anew, one entry per CDR3 protein. Here the sample spans about 480,000 distinct CDR3 sequences, 13% to 15% being singletons. The sequenced sample consisted of blood. All receptors come from a woman in her thirties with Graves' ophthalmopathy.

The chain links TRBV3-1 to TRBJ1-5; 8 bases align to TRBD1. V gave up 1 base and J gave up 7 bases; unmatched junction bases: 6. This CDR3 has 15 amino acids. CDR1 and CDR2 from the germline V gene are LGHDT and YNNKEL (reference sequence). In DNA form, the CDR3 reads TGTGCCAGCAGCCAAGGTCCAGGGGGCAGGCAGCCCCAGCATTTT. This gives the protein CASSQGPGGRQPQHF.

This clonotype occurred a few times. The chain is built from TRBV28 and TRBJ2-5, with TRBD2 matching 11 bases. J lost 1 base, V lost 6 bases, and 4 bases had no gene match. The CDR3 loop spans 15 amino acids. Germline V CDR1 and CDR2: MDHEN, SYDVKM. CDR3 protein: CASRTSGIRQETQYF. CDR3 sequence (DNA): TGTGCCAGCAGGACTAGCGGGATACGCCAAGAGACCCAGTACTTC.

This clonotype occurred many times. The genes are TRBV6-5 and TRBJ2-2; D tentatively fits TRBD1 or TRBD2 (5 bases each). Per the germline V gene, CDR1 is MNHEY and CDR2 is SVGAGI. Trimming pared 0 bases from V and 13 bases from J, leaving 21 bases between. The CDR3 extends over 16 amino acids. The CDR3 protein is CASSYSRPGNGQGLFF. The DNA for the CDR3 is TGTGCCAGCAGTTACTCGAGACCGGGGAACGGGCAGGGGCTGTTTTTT.

The rearrangement links TRBV10-3 to TRBJ2-2; 7 bases are shared with TRBD1. Per the germline V gene, CDR1 is ENHRY and CDR2 is SYGVKD. The CDR3 is 17 amino acids. J gave up 2 bases and V 7 bases, and 13 bases lay outside the gene matches. The CDR3 protein is CAITATGTPSNTGELFF. CDR3 in DNA: TGTGCCATCACCGCGACAGGGACACCCTCCAACACCGGGGAGCTGTTTTTT.